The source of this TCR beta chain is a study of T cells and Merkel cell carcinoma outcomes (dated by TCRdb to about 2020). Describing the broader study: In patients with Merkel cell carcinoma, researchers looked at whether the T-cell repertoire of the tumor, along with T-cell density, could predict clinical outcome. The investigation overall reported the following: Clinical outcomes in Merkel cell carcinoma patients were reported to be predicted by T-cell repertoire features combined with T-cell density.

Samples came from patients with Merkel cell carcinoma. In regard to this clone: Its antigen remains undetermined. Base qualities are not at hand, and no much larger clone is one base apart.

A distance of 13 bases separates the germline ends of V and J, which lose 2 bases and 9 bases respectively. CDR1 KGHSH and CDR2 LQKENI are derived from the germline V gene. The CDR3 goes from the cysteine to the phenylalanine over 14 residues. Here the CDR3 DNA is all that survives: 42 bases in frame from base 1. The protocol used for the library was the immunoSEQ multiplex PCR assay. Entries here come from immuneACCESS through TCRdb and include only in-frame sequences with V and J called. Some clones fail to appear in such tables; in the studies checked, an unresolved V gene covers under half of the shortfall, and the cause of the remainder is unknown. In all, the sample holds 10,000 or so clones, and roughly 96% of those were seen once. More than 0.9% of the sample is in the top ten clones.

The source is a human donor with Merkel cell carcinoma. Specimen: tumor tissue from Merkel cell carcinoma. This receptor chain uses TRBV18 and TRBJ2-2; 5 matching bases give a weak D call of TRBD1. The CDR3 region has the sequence CASSPGAPFRELFF. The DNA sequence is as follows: TGTGCCAGCTCACCAGGGGCCCCGTTTAGGGAGCTGTTTTTT. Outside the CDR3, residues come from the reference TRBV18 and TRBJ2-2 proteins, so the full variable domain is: NAGVMQNPRHLVRRRGQEARLRCSPMKGHSHVYWYRQLPEEGLKFMVYLQKENIIDESGMPKERFSAEFPKEGPSILRIQQVVRGDSAAYFCASSPGAPFRELFFGEGSRLTVL.